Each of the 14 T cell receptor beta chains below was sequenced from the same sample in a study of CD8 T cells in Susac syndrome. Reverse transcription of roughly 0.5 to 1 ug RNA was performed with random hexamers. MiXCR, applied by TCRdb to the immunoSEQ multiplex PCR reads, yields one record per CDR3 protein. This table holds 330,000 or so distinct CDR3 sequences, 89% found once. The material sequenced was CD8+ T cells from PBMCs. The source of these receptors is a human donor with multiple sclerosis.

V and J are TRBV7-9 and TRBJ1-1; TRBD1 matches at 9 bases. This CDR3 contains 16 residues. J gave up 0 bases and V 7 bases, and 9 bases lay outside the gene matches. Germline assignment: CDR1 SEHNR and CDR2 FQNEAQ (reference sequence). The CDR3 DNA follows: TGTGCCAGCACCGAACCGGGACAGGGAATGAACACTGAAGCTTTCTTT. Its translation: CASTEPGQGMNTEAFF.

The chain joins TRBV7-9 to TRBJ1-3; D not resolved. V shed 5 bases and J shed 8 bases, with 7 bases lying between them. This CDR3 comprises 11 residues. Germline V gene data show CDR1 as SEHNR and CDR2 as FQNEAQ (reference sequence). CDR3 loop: CASSPGDTIYF. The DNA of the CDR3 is TGTGCCAGCAGCCCCGGGGACACCATATATTTT.

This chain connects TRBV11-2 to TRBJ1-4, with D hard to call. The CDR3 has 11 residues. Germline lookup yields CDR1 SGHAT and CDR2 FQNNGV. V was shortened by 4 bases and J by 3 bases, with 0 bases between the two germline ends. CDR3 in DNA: TGTGCCAGCAGCTCTAATGAAAAACTGTTTTTT. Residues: CASSSNEKLFF.

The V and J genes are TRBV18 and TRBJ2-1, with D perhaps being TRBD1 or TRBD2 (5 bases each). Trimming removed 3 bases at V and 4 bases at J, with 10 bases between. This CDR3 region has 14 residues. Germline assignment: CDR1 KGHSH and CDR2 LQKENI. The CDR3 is CASSPRDPYNEQFF. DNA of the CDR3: TGTGCCAGCTCACCCCGGGACCCTTACAATGAGCAGTTCTTC.

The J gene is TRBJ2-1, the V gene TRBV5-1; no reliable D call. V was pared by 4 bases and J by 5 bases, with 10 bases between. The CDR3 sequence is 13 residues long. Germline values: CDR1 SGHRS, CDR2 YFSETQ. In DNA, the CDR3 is TGCGCCAGCAGCCAAGTAAGGGACAATGAGCAGTTCTTC. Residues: CASSQVRDNEQFF.

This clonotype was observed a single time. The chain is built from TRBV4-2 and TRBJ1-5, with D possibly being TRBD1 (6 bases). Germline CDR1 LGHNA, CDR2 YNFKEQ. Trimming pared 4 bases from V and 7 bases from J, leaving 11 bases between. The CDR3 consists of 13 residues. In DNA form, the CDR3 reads TGTGCCAGCAGCCGGGGGCCAGGGCAGCCCCAGCATTTT. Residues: CASSRGPGQPQHF.

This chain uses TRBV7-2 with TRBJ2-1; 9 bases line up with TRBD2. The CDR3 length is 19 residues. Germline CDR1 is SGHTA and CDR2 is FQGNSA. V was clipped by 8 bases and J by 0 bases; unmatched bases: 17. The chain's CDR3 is CASLVTSGLLKSSYNEQFF. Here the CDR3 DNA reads TGTGCCAGCTTAGTGACTAGCGGATTACTTAAAAGCTCCTACAATGAGCAGTTCTTC.

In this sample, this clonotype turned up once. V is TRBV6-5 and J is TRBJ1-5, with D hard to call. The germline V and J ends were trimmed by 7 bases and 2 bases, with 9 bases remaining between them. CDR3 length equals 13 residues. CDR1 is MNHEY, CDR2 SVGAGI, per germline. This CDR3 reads CASKPPGNQPQHF. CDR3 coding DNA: TGTGCCAGCAAACCACCCGGCAATCAGCCCCAGCATTTT.

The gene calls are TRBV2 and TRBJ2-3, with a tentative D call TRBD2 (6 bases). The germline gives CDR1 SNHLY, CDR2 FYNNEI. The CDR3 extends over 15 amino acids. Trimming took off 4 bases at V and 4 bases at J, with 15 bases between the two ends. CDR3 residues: CASSGRALGADTQYF. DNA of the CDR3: TGTGCCAGCAGTGGGAGGGCACTCGGCGCAGATACGCAGTATTTT.

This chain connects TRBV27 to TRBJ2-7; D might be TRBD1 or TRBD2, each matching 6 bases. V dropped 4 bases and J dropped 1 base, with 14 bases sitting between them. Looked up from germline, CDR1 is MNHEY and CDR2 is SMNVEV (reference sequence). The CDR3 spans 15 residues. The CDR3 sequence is CASSWGAFGSYEQYF. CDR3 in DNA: TGTGCCAGCAGTTGGGGGGCTTTCGGATCCTACGAGCAGTACTTC.

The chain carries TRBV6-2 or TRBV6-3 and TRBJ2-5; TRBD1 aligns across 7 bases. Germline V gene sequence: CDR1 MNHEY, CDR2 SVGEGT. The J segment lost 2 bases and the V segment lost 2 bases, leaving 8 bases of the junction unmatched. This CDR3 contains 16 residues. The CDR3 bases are TGTGCCAGCAGTTACAACTCGCCAGGGGGACAAGAGACCCAGTACTTC. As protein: CASSYNSPGGQETQYF.

In DNA form, the CDR3 reads TGTGCCAGCAGTTTATCGCCAGGGCCCTCTTACAATGAGCAGTTCTTC. Protein product: CASSLSPGPSYNEQFF. The V gene is TRBV27, the J gene TRBJ2-1; a weak D match, TRBD1 (5 bases). The CDR3 contains 16 residues. Germline lookup yields CDR1 MNHEY and CDR2 SMNVEV (reference sequence). Trimming pared 0 bases from V and 4 bases from J, leaving 13 bases between.

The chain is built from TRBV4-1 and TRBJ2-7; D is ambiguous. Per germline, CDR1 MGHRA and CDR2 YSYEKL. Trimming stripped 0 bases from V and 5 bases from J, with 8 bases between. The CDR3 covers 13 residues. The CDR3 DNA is TGCGCCAGCAGCCAAGAGATGACGGACGAGCAGTACTTC. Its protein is CASSQEMTDEQYF.

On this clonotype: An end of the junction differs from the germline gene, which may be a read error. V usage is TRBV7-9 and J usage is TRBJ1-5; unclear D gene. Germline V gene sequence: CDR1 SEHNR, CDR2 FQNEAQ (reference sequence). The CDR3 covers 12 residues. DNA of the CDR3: TGTGCCAGCAGCTTCGGCAATGAGCCCCAGCATTTT. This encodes CASSFGNEPQHF.